Listed here are 23 T cell receptor beta chains from one sample, sequenced in a study of cytomegalovirus exposure and HLA in healthy donors. Researchers ran the PCR with 60 Vbeta and 13 Jbeta primers. Here immunoSEQ multiplex PCR was the method, and the copy in TCRdb shows in-frame clones only, minus some. The data contain 140,000 to 150,000 clones, 80% of them singletons. Material: PBMCs. The receptors originated from a man aged 40-55 years in good health and CMV-seronegative.

The chain has TRBV4-3 and TRBJ2-5, with TRBD1 matching over 7 bases. V lost 4 bases, J lost 6 bases, and 8 bases stayed unmatched. CDR1 is LGHNA, CDR2 YSLEER, per germline. This CDR3 contains 14 residues. DNA of the CDR3: TGCGCCAGCAGCCCGGCGACAGGGTACAAGACCCAGTACTTC. Translating gives CASSPATGYKTQYF.

This clone has more than one count but fewer than ten. The V and J genes are TRBV7-2 and TRBJ1-1, with D possibly being TRBD1 (6 bases). Trimming took 3 bases from V and 4 from J, leaving 18 bases between them. This CDR3 has 16 residues. The germline gives CDR1 SGHTA, CDR2 FQGNSA. The CDR3 region has the DNA TGTGCCAGCAGCTTGGGCGGCACAGGGTGGACCACTGAAGCTTTCTTT. It codes for CASSLGGTGWTTEAFF.

The chain recombines TRBV28 with TRBJ2-7; TRBD2 matches 10 bases. With V trimmed by 5 bases and J by 3 bases, 4 bases remained unmatched. The CDR3 covers 14 residues. The V gene's germline CDR1 is MDHEN and CDR2 SYDVKM. Written as DNA, the CDR3 is TGTGCCAGCAGTGGTATAGCGGGGGGCTACGAGCAGTACTTC. This translates into CASSGIAGGYEQYF.

The rearrangement uses TRBV5-6 and TRBJ1-6, with 9 bases lining up with TRBD1. The CDR3 has 17 residues. Germline V gives CDR1 SGHDT, CDR2 YYEEEE. J lost 7 bases, V lost 4 bases, and 12 bases had no gene match. This CDR3 is CASSVGTGRGGNSPLHF. The CDR3, as DNA: TGTGCCAGCAGCGTCGGGACAGGGCGCGGCGGGAATTCACCCCTCCACTTT.

The chain couples TRBV27 to TRBJ2-2, with 7 bases that match TRBD1. This CDR3 has 14 residues. With V trimmed by 6 bases and J by 3 bases, 4 bases remained unmatched. The V gene's germline CDR1 is MNHEY and CDR2 SMNVEV (reference sequence). The CDR3 reads CASSYRGDTGELFF. In DNA form, the CDR3 reads TGTGCCAGCAGCTACAGGGGAGACACCGGGGAGCTGTTTTTT.

The V and J genes are TRBV25-1 and TRBJ2-5; D is ambiguous. V lost 11 bases to trimming and J lost 3 bases, with 13 bases between them. Germline CDR1 reads MGHDK; CDR2 reads SYGVNS. The CDR3 runs to 12 residues. This CDR3 reads CASSPAEETQYF. CDR3 nucleotide sequence: TGTGCCTCTTCACCCGCAGAAGAGACCCAGTACTTC.

This chain joins TRBV4-1 and TRBJ2-2; 7 positions match TRBD1. Germline V lookup: CDR1 MGHRA, CDR2 YSYEKL. V shed 3 bases, J shed 0 bases, and the junction held 1 base outside the gene matches. The CDR3 loop spans 15 amino acids. The CDR3 loop reads CASSQDRSNTGELFF. In DNA, the CDR3 is TGCGCCAGCAGCCAGGACAGGTCGAACACCGGGGAGCTGTTTTTT.

The J gene is TRBJ1-4, the V gene TRBV11-2; TRBD1 matches at 10 bases. From germline, CDR1 is SGHAT and CDR2 FQNNGV. The V gene end was trimmed by 4 bases and the J gene end by 13 bases; junction bases not matched to a gene: 3. The CDR3 is 12 residues long. DNA for the CDR3: TGTGCCAGCAGCTACCGGACAGGGGGACTGTTTTTT. Encoded protein: CASSYRTGGLFF.

The chain combines TRBV21-1 with TRBJ2-1; the table names TRBD1, a call not compared with the DNA. TRBV21-1 is noted as a pseudogene. The CDR3 has 22 amino acids. CDR3 bases: TGTGCCAGCAGCAAACCGAGAAAAGAGATTCACAGGGGCCCCCGCAAGCGGAGTGAGCAGTTCTTC. Its translation: CASSKPRKEIHRGPRKRSEQFF.

This clone has more than one count but fewer than ten. This sequence joins TRBV5-1 and TRBJ2-3; TRBD2 matches at 9 bases. The CDR3 spans 14 residues. The trim removed 6 bases at V and 7 bases at J, leaving 9 bases unmatched. Germline CDR1 reads SGHRS; CDR2 reads YFSETQ. CDR3 protein: CASNSGGVTYTQYF. DNA for the CDR3: TGCGCCAGCAATAGCGGGGGAGTCACTTATACGCAGTATTTT.

The gene calls are TRBV29-1 and TRBJ2-1; D possibly corresponds to TRBD1 (5 bases). Germline V lookup: CDR1 SQVTM, CDR2 ANQGSEA. The CDR3 runs 18 residues. V shed 3 bases and J shed 6 bases, with 27 bases lying between them. The CDR3 region has the DNA TGCAGCGTTGACGGCAGGGAACTTAACGAGCCCCAGGCCAATGAGCAGTTCTTC. Amino acid sequence: CSVDGRELNEPQANEQFF.

The rearrangement uses TRBV28 and TRBJ1-4, with TRBD1 matching 7 bases. Per germline, CDR1 MDHEN and CDR2 SYDVKM. This CDR3 is 14 amino acids long. The junction had 5 bases not matched to a gene; V was cut back by 7 bases and J by 3 bases. CDR3 in amino acids: CASTVTGANEKLFF. CDR3 DNA: TGTGCCAGCACCGTCACAGGGGCTAATGAAAAACTGTTTTTT.

The rearrangement uses TRBV25-1 and TRBJ1-6; 9 bases align to TRBD1. CDR3 length equals 16 residues. V dropped 0 bases and J dropped 10; count of bases not matched to a gene: 7. CDR1 and CDR2 (germline): MGHDK, SYGVNS. In DNA, the CDR3 is TGTGCCAGCAGTGAATATGCAGGGGACAGGGACTCACCCCTCCACTTT. This codes for CASSEYAGDRDSPLHF. Full variable domain (missing parts from reference TRBV25-1 and TRBJ1-6): EADIYQTPRYLVIGTGKKITLECSQTMGHDKMYWYQQDPGMELHLIHYSYGVNSTEKGDLSSESTVSRIRTEHFPLTLESARPSHTSQYLCASSEYAGDRDSPLHFGNGTRLTVT.

The chain links TRBV6-5 to TRBJ2-7; D not resolved. This CDR3 has 14 residues. Germline V lookup: CDR1 MNHEY, CDR2 SVGAGI. V lost 0 bases and J lost 1, with 7 bases in between. The CDR3 spells CASSYSGSSYEQYF. CDR3 nucleotides: TGTGCCAGCAGTTACTCGGGCAGTTCCTACGAGCAGTACTTC.

This rearrangement joins TRBV6-1 to TRBJ1-4, with D maybe TRBD1 (6 bases). Germline V gives CDR1 MNHNS, CDR2 SASEGT. The CDR3 runs to 15 residues. V shed 7 bases and J shed 2 bases, with 14 bases lying between them. The CDR3, as DNA: TGTGCCAGCAAAGGCAGGGGTGCGACTAATGAAAAACTGTTTTTT. As protein: CASKGRGATNEKLFF.

The V gene is TRBV2, the J gene TRBJ1-4; possible D gene TRBD1, 6 bases. The CDR3 totals 14 residues. Deletions cut 5 bases from V and 8 bases from J, with 15 bases between. CDR1 SNHLY and CDR2 FYNNEI come from the germline V gene. The CDR3 protein is CASSFQGLREKLFF. The CDR3 DNA reads as TGTGCCAGCAGTTTCCAGGGGTTGCGGGAAAAACTGTTTTTT.

Details on this clone: Distinct nucleotide sequences in the sample also encode this CDR3. The V call is TRBV7-6, the J call TRBJ2-2; D is unresolved. Trimming stripped 1 base from V and 5 bases from J, with 8 bases between. Germline-derived CDR1 and CDR2 are SGHVS and FNYEAQ. The CDR3 is 14 amino acids. CDR3 region: CASSLGSETGELFF. Written as DNA, the CDR3 is TGTGCCAGCAGCTTAGGTTCTGAGACCGGGGAGCTGTTTTTT. The entire variable domain, with the rest obtained from reference TRBV7-6 and TRBJ2-2, is as follows: GAGVSQSPRYKVTKRGQDVALRCDPISGHVSLYWYRQALGQGPEFLTYFNYEAQQDKSGLPNDRFSAERPEGSISTLTIQRTEQRDSAMYRCASSLGSETGELFFGEGSRLTVL.

The chain joins TRBV29-1 to TRBJ2-7; 13 nucleotides match TRBD2. Germline loops: CDR1 SQVTM, CDR2 ANQGSEA. The CDR3 consists of 16 residues. Trimming cost V 7 bases and J 7 bases; bases outside gene matches: 16. CDR3 residues: CSARTQLAGGPGEQYF. CDR3 DNA: TGCAGCGCCCGAACACAACTAGCGGGGGGGCCGGGGGAGCAGTACTTC.

This clone was seen just once. CDR3: CASSEGGRDPYTEAFF. CDR3 DNA sequence: TGTGCCAGCAGTGAAGGGGGGAGAGACCCCTACACTGAAGCTTTCTTT. This chain connects TRBV25-1 to TRBJ1-1, with D perhaps matching TRBD1 (5 bases). Germline V gene sequence: CDR1 MGHDK, CDR2 SYGVNS. Trimming pared 2 bases from V and 3 bases from J, leaving 16 bases between. The CDR3 contains 16 residues.

The chain carries TRBV18 and TRBJ1-6, with D possibly being TRBD1 (6 bases). V gave up 0 bases and J gave up 10 bases, with 13 bases separating them. The CDR3 runs 15 residues. Germline CDR1 reads KGHSH; CDR2 reads LQKENI. The CDR3 here is CASSPPTGPLSPLHF. The CDR3 coding sequence is TGTGCCAGCTCACCACCGACAGGACCTCTGTCACCCCTCCACTTT.

The CDR3 spells CASSSQTGIKLFF. Written as DNA, the CDR3 is TGTGCCAGCAGTTCCCAGACAGGAATAAAACTGTTTTTT. The rearrangement joins TRBV27 to TRBJ1-4, with D perhaps TRBD1 (6 bases). The CDR3 is 13 amino acids. Germline loops: CDR1 MNHEY, CDR2 SMNVEV (reference sequence). V dropped 4 bases and J dropped 10 bases, with 13 bases sitting between them.

The CDR3 spells CAISEISGGIQETQYF. Here the CDR3 DNA reads TGTGCCATCAGTGAGATTAGCGGGGGTATCCAAGAGACCCAGTACTTC. The V call is TRBV10-3, the J call TRBJ2-5; 9 positions agree with TRBD2. CDR3 length: 16 amino acids. The trim removed 2 bases at V and 1 base at J, leaving 5 bases unmatched. The germline gives CDR1 ENHRY, CDR2 SYGVKD.

This chain connects TRBV4-1 to TRBJ1-6; 8 positions agree with TRBD1. The CDR3 consists of 13 residues. V shed 1 base, J shed 14 bases, and the junction held 4 bases outside the gene matches. Germline-derived CDR1 and CDR2 are MGHRA and YSYEKL. The CDR3 region has the DNA TGCGCCAGCAGCCAAGGACAGGGGATCACCCTCCACTTT. Protein sequence: CASSQGQGITLHF.